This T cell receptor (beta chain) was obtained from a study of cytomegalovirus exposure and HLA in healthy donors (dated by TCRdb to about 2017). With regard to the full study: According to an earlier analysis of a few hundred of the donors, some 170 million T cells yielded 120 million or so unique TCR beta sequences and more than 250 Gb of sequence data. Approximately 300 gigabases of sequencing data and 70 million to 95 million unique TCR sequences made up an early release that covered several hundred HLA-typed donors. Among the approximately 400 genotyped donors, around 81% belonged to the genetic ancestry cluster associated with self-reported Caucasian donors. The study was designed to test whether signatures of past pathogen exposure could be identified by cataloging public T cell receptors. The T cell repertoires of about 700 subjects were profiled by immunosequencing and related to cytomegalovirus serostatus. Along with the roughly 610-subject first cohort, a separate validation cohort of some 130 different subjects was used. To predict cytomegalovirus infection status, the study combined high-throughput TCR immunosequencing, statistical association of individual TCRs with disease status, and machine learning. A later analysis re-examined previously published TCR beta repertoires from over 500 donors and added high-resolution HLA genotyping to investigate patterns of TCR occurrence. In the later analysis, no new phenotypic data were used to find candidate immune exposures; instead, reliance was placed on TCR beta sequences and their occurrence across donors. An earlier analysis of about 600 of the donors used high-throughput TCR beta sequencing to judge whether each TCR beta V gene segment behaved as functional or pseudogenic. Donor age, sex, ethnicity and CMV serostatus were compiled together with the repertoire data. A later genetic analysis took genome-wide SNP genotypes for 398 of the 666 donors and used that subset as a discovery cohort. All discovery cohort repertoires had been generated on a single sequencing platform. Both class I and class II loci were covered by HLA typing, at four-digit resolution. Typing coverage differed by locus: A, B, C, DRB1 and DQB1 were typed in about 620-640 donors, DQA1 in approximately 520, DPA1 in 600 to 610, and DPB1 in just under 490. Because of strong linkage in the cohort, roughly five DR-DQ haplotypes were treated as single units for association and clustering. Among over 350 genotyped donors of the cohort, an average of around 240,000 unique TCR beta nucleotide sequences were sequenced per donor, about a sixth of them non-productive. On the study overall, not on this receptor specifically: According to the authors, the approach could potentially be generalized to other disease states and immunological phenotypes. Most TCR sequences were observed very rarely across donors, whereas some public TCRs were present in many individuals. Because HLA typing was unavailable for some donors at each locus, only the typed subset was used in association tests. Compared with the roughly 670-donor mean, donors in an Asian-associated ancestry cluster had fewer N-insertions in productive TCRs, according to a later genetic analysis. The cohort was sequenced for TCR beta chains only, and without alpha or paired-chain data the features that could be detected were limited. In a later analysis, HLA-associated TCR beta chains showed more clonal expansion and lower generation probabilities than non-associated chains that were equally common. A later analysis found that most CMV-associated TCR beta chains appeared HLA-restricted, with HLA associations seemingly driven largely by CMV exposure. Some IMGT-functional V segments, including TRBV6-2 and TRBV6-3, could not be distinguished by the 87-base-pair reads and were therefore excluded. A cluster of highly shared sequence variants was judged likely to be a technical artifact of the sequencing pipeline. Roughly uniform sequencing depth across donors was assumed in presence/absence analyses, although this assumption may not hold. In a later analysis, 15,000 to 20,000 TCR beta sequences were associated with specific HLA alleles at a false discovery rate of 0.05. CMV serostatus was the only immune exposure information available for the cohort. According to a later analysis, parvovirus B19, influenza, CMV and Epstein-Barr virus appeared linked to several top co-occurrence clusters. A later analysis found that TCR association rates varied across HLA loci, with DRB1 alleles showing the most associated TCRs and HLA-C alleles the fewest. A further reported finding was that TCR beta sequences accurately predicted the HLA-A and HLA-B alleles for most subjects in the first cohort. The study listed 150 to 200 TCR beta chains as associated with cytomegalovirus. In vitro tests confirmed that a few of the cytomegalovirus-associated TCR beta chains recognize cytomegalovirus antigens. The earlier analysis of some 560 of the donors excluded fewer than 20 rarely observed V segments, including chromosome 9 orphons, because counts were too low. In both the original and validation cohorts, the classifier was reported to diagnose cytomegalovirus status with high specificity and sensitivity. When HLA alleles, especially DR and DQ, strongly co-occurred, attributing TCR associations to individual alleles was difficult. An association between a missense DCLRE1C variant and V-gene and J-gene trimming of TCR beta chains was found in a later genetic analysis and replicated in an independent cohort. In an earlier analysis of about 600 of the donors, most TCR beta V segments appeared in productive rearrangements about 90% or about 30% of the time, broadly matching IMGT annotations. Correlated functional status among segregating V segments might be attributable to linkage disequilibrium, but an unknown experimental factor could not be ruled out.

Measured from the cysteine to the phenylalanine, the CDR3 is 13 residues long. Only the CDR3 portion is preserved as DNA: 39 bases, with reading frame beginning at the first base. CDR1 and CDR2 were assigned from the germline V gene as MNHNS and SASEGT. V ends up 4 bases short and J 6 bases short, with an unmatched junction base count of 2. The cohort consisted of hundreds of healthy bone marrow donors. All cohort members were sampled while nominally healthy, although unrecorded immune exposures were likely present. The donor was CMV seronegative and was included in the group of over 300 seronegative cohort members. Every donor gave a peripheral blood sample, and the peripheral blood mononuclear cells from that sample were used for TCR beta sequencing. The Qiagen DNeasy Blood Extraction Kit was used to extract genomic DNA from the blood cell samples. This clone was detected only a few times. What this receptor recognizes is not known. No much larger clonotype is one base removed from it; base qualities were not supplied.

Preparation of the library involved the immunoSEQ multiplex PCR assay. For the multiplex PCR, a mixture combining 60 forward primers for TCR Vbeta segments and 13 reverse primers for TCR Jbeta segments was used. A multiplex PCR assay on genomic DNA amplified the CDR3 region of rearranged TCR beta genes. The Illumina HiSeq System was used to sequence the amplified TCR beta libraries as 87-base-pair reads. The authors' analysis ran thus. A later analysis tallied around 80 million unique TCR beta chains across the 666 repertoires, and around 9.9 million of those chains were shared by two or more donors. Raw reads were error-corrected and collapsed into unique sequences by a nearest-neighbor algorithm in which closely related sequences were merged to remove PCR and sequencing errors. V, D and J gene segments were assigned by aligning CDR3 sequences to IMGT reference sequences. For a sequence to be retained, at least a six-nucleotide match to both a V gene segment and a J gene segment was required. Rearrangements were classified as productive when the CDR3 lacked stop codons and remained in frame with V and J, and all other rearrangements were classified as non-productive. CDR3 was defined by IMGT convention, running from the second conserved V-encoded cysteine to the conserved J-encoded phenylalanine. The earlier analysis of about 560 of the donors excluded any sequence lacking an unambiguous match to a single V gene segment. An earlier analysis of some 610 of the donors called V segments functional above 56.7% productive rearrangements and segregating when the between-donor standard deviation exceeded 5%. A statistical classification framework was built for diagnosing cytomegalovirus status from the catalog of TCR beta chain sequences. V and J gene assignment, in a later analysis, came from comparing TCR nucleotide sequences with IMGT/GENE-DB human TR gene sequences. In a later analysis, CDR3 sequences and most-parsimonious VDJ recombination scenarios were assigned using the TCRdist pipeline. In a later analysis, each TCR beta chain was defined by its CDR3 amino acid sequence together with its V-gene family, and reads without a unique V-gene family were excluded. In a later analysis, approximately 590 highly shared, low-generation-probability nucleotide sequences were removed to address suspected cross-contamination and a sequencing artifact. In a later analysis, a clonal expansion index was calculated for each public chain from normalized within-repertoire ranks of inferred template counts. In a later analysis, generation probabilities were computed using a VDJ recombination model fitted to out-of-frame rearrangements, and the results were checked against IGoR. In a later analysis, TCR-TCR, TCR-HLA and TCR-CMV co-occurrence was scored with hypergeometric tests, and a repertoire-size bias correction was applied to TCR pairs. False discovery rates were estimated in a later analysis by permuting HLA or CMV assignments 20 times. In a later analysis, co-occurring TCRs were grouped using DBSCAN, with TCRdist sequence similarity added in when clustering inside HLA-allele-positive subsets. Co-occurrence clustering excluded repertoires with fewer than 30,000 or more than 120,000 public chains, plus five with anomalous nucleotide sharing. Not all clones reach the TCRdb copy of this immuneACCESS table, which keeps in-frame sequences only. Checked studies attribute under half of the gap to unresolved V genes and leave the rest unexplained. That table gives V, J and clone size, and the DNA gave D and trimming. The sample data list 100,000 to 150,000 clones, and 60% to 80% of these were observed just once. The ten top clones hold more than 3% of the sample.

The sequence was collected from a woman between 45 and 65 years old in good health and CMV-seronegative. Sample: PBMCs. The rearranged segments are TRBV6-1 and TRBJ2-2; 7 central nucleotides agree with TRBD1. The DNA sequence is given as TGTGCCAGCAGTGTAGGGGGCCCCGGGGAGCTGTTTTTT. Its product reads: CASSVGGPGELFF.